These 8 T cell receptor beta chains came from one sample sequenced in a study of cytomegalovirus exposure and HLA in healthy donors. PCR employed 60 Vbeta and 13 Jbeta primers. The table came from immunoSEQ multiplex PCR; TCRdb's copy has only in-frame clones and leaves some out. This table holds fewer than 110,000 clones, about 71% found once. Sequenced: PBMCs. These receptors were taken from a woman in her forties or fifties in good health and CMV-seronegative.

V gene TRBV25-1 combines with J gene TRBJ1-4; D uncertain. The germline V gene encodes CDR1 MGHDK and CDR2 SYGVNS. V was clipped by 2 bases and J by 7 bases, with 14 bases between them. This CDR3 is 15 amino acids long. CDR3 bases: TGTGCCAGCAGTGAACCACACCCTGGTTTTGAAAAACTGTTTTTT. This translates into CASSEPHPGFEKLFF. The full variable domain, completed using reference TRBV25-1 and TRBJ1-4, is EADIYQTPRYLVIGTGKKITLECSQTMGHDKMYWYQQDPGMELHLIHYSYGVNSTEKGDLSSESTVSRIRTEHFPLTLESARPSHTSQYLCASSEPHPGFEKLFFGSGTQLSVL.

This chain uses TRBV9 with TRBJ2-1, with D uncertain. Per germline, CDR1 SGDLS and CDR2 YYNGEE. This CDR3 spans 15 amino acids. The V end was cut by 1 base, the J end by 1 base, with 9 bases between. CDR3 sequence reads: CASSVSAVSYNEQFF. CDR3 sequence (DNA): TGTGCCAGCAGCGTAAGTGCGGTTTCCTACAATGAGCAGTTCTTC.

This clone was detected a few times. The genes are TRBV5-1 and TRBJ1-3; D remains ambiguous. The CDR3 consists of 16 residues. Germline CDR1 and CDR2: SGHRS and YFSETQ. V was clipped by 4 bases and J by 1 base, with 15 bases between them. The CDR3 loop reads CASSPNPQVSGNTIYF. The CDR3 DNA follows: TGCGCCAGCAGCCCCAACCCCCAGGTTTCTGGAAACACCATATATTTT.

Regarding this clone: This sample also contains other DNA sequences that code for the same CDR3. This chain connects TRBV19 to TRBJ1-3; D possibly corresponds to TRBD1 (5 bases). Germline CDR1 is LNHDA and CDR2 is SQIVND (reference sequence). Trimming took off 8 bases at V and 0 bases at J, with 11 bases between the two ends. The CDR3 spans 14 residues. In DNA, the CDR3 is TGTGCCAGTCAGGGCAGGAGCTCTGGAAACACCATATATTTT. This encodes CASQGRSSGNTIYF.

This chain joins TRBV5-1 and TRBJ2-7; D might be TRBD1 (5 bases). This CDR3 has 12 residues. Germline assignment: CDR1 SGHRS and CDR2 YFSETQ. The V and J ends lost 2 bases and 4 bases respectively, with 7 bases between them. The CDR3: CASSFSGYEQYF. CDR3 coding DNA: TGCGCCAGCAGCTTCTCAGGGTACGAGCAGTACTTC.

V and J are TRBV5-1 and TRBJ1-4, with 7 bases fitting TRBD1. CDR1 and CDR2 (germline): SGHRS, YFSETQ. With V trimmed by 4 bases and J by 6 bases, 6 bases remained unmatched. CDR3 length: 14 residues. DNA of the CDR3: TGCGCCAGCAGCGTCGACAGGGTTTATGAAAAACTGTTTTTT. This encodes CASSVDRVYEKLFF.

This clone was seen once. The J gene is TRBJ2-3, the V gene TRBV18; TRBD2 matches 7 bases. The CDR3 is 16 amino acids. Trimming at V came to 2 bases and at J to 6 bases, leaving 11 bases not matched to a gene. In germline, CDR1 is KGHSH, CDR2 LQKENI. CDR3 DNA: TGTGCCAGCTCACCATTCCAGGGAGGGTCCGTCGATACGCAGTATTTT. Protein product: CASSPFQGGSVDTQYF.

The V and J genes are TRBV18 and TRBJ1-6; D is perhaps TRBD1 (5 bases). From germline, CDR1 is KGHSH and CDR2 LQKENI. This CDR3 is 14 amino acids long. With 3 bases removed from V and 6 bases from J, the gap between germline ends came to 9 bases. The CDR3 reads CASSPGRTNSPLHF. CDR3 nucleotides: TGTGCCAGCTCACCGGGGCGGACTAATTCACCCCTCCACTTT.